The 30 T cell receptor beta chains presented below share a single source sample, sequenced in a study of post-analysis software for immune sequencing data. Study findings and constraints: Several TRBV segments, TRBV5-6, TRBV5-1 and TRBV20-1 among them, were found more frequent in patients than controls.

Presence of unique molecular identifiers characterized the TCR beta cDNA libraries. One entry per CDR3 protein results from TCRdb running MiXCR on the PCR reads. The sample holds fewer than 550,000 distinct CDR3 sequences; 34% are singletons and the top ten take less than 6%. Their target antigens are unknown. The sequencing input was blood. These receptors all stem from a girl aged 2-17 years with multiple sclerosis.

This rearrangement joins TRBV20-1 to TRBJ1-2; D is ambiguous. The germline CDR1 and CDR2 sequences are DFQATT and SNEGSKA (reference sequence). The CDR3 spans 17 residues. V was cut by 0 bases and J by 0 bases, with 17 bases left in between. Here the CDR3 reads CSARDGCRGRSNYGYTF. As DNA, the CDR3 is TGCAGTGCTAGAGATGGATGCCGCGGGAGATCTAACTATGGCTACACCTTC.

The chain is built from TRBV5-1 and TRBJ1-2, with D perhaps matching TRBD1 (6 bases). The germline V gene has CDR1 SGHRS and CDR2 YFSETQ. CDR3 size: 16 residues. V gave up 1 base and J gave up 2 bases, with 15 bases separating them. This chain's CDR3 is CASSLSGQNFNYGYTF. CDR3 coding DNA: TGCGCCAGCAGCTTGTCTGGACAGAATTTCAACTATGGCTACACCTTC.

The chain employs TRBV5-1 and TRBJ2-3; D is perhaps TRBD1 (6 bases). Per germline, CDR1 SGHRS and CDR2 YFSETQ. V was pared by 4 bases and J by 0 bases, with 12 bases between. The CDR3 loop spans 15 amino acids. CDR3 nucleotides: TGCGCCAGCAGCCCTGGGGGCCCTAGCACAGATACGCAGTATTTT. It translates to CASSPGGPSTDTQYF. The whole variable domain, filled in from reference TRBV5-1 and TRBJ2-3, reads KAGVTQTPRYLIKTRGQQVTLSCSPISGHRSVSWYQQTPGQGLQFLFEYFSETQRNKGNFPGRFSGRQFSNSRSEMNVSTLELGDSALYLCASSPGGPSTDTQYFGPGTRLTVL.

This clonotype was seen more than once but under ten times. The chain links TRBV5-1 to TRBJ2-1; tentatively, D is TRBD2 (5 bases). The CDR3 loop spans 16 amino acids. Per the germline V gene, CDR1 is SGHRS and CDR2 is YFSETQ. Trimming took 2 bases from V and 7 from J, leaving 19 bases between them. The CDR3 loop reads CASSFGLANSINEQFF. The CDR3 DNA sequence: TGCGCCAGCAGCTTTGGCCTAGCAAATTCAATAAATGAGCAGTTCTTC.

V usage is TRBV5-1 and J usage is TRBJ2-3; 9 bases map to TRBD1. With V trimmed by 7 bases and J by 4 bases, 10 bases remained unmatched. Germline CDR1 SGHRS, CDR2 YFSETQ. This CDR3 is built from 15 residues. CDR3 nucleotides: TGCGCCAGCTCCGCCGGGACAGGGAGCCCAGATACGCAGTATTTT. Residues: CASSAGTGSPDTQYF. Full variable domain (rest looked up from reference TRBV5-1 and TRBJ2-3): KAGVTQTPRYLIKTRGQQVTLSCSPISGHRSVSWYQQTPGQGLQFLFEYFSETQRNKGNFPGRFSGRQFSNSRSEMNVSTLELGDSALYLCASSAGTGSPDTQYFGPGTRLTVL.

The CDR3 nucleotides are TGTGCCAGCAGGGGGGGAACCCACCAAGAGACCCAGTACTTC. It yields the protein CASRGGTHQETQYF. The chain combines TRBV2 with TRBJ2-5; weak D call: TRBD2 (6 bases). This CDR3 has 14 amino acids. The V end was cut by 6 bases, the J end by 0 bases, with 11 bases between. Germline CDR1 is SNHLY and CDR2 is FYNNEI.

This clonotype occurred many times. The chain has TRBV29-1 and TRBJ1-1, with D tentatively TRBD1 (5 bases). The V end was cut by 6 bases, the J end by 13 bases, with 15 bases between. The CDR3 has 10 amino acids. The germline V gene encodes CDR1 SQVTM and CDR2 ANQGSEA. The CDR3 spells CSVDGRGGFF. The CDR3 nucleotides are TGCAGCGTGGACGGGAGGGGCGGTTTCTTT.

J is TRBJ1-5 and V is TRBV7-9; possible D gene TRBD1, 6 bases. V lost 1 base and J lost 3, with 7 bases in between. This CDR3 has 14 residues. Germline-derived CDR1 and CDR2 are SEHNR and FQNEAQ (reference sequence). Here the CDR3 DNA reads TGTGCCAGCAGCTTAGGGACAGACAATCAGCCCCAGCATTTT. It translates to CASSLGTDNQPQHF.

A few counts support this clonotype. The chain employs TRBV4-1 and TRBJ2-3; no firm D call. Germline V gene data show CDR1 as MGHRA and CDR2 as YSYEKL. The CDR3 runs to 14 residues. The V and J ends lost 0 bases and 4 bases respectively, with 8 bases between them. CDR3 bases: TGCGCCAGCAGCCAAGATACGACTGCAGATACGCAGTATTTT. Translation: CASSQDTTADTQYF.

J is TRBJ1-1 and V is TRBV18; D ambiguous. The V and J ends lost 4 bases and 1 base respectively, with 10 bases between them. Germline V gene data show CDR1 as KGHSH and CDR2 as LQKENI. This CDR3 is built from 14 residues. The CDR3 here is CASSRDGRNTEAFF. The DNA for the CDR3 is TGTGCCAGCTCACGGGATGGACGGAACACTGAAGCTTTCTTT. The variable domain in full, with the rest retrieved from reference TRBV18 and TRBJ1-1, is NAGVMQNPRHLVRRRGQEARLRCSPMKGHSHVYWYRQLPEEGLKFMVYLQKENIIDESGMPKERFSAEFPKEGPSILRIQQVVRGDSAAYFCASSRDGRNTEAFFGQGTRLTVV.

This clonotype has just a few counts. V gene TRBV20-1 combines with J gene TRBJ2-5, with a weak D call TRBD1 (6 bases). Gene TRBJ2-7 matches the end of the DNA better, so the J call may be wrong. The CDR3 is 15 amino acids. Germline CDR1 is DFQATT and CDR2 is SNEGSKA (reference sequence). The CDR3 loop is CSANQPLGGSYEQYF. CDR3 in DNA: TGCAGTGCTAACCAGCCGCTAGGGGGTTCCTACGAGCAGTACTTC.

The chain couples TRBV2 to TRBJ1-1, with a weak D call TRBD1 (5 bases). CDR3 length: 18 amino acids. In germline, CDR1 is SNHLY, CDR2 FYNNEI. The V and J ends lost 0 bases and 0 bases respectively, with 17 bases between them. The CDR3 coding sequence is TGTGCCAGCAGTGAAGCGCTCGTTGGGGCGGGGTTGAACACTGAAGCTTTCTTT. Translating it yields CASSEALVGAGLNTEAFF.

This clonotype has a handful of counts. The gene calls are TRBV7-9 and TRBJ1-2; 7 bases map to TRBD1. Germline CDR1 is SEHNR and CDR2 is FQNEAQ (reference sequence). The CDR3 has 15 amino acids. J gave up 6 bases and V 0 bases, and 7 bases lay outside the gene matches. CDR3: CASSLAGDRNHGYTF. CDR3 DNA: TGTGCCAGCAGCTTAGCGGGGGACAGAAACCATGGCTACACCTTC.

With respect to this clonotype: At one of its ends the junction is not consistent with the germline gene, which may arise from a read error. This chain links TRBV7-9 with TRBJ2-5; D not certain. Germline V gene data show CDR1 as SEHNR and CDR2 as FQNEAQ (reference sequence). CDR3 length equals 16 residues. DNA of the CDR3: TGTGCCAGCAGCTTCGGCACTATACCTGGCCAAGACACCCAGTACTTC. Residues: CASSFGTIPGQDTQYF.

The chain is built from TRBV16 and TRBJ2-1; no firm D call. CDR3 length equals 13 residues. The V end lost 5 bases, the J end lost 10 bases, and 15 bases lay between the germline ends. CDR1 and CDR2 (germline): KGHSY, FQNENV. The CDR3, as DNA: TGTGCCAGCAGCGAAAATGTGGCTTTAGAGCAGTTCTTC. Translating it yields CASSENVALEQFF.

The V gene is TRBV27, the J gene TRBJ1-5; no clear D gene. The CDR3 runs 13 residues. CDR1 is MNHEY and CDR2 is SMNVEV in the germline V gene (reference sequence). Trimming pared 6 bases from V and 6 bases from J, leaving 12 bases between. The CDR3 reads CASSLTARQPQHF. CDR3 coding DNA: TGTGCCAGCAGCTTAACCGCGCGTCAGCCCCAGCATTTT.

This clonotype was counted a few times. The J gene is TRBJ1-1, the V gene TRBV7-2; 7 nucleotides align to TRBD1. J was trimmed by 1 base and V by 5 bases; bases with no gene match: 7. CDR1 is SGHTA and CDR2 is FQGNSA in the germline V gene. This CDR3 has 15 amino acids. The CDR3 loop is CASSHSDRANTEAFF. The DNA for the CDR3 is TGTGCCAGCAGCCACTCAGACAGGGCGAACACTGAAGCTTTCTTT.

This clonotype was found a few times. The CDR3 nucleotides are TGCAGTGCTATCAGGGTCATCACTGAAGCTTTCTTT. Its translation is CSAIRVITEAFF. The chain uses TRBV20-1 and TRBJ1-1; tentative D call: TRBD1 (5 bases). The CDR3 sequence is 12 residues long. Trimming shortened V by 4 bases and J by 4 bases, and 10 bases separated the two germline ends. The germline V gene encodes CDR1 DFQATT and CDR2 SNEGSKA (reference sequence).

This clonotype was seen more than once but under ten times. The chain has TRBV20-1 and TRBJ1-1, with TRBD1 matching over 8 bases. J lost 3 bases, V lost 1 base, and 7 bases had no gene match. Germline V CDR1 and CDR2: DFQATT, SNEGSKA (reference sequence). This CDR3 has 15 amino acids. CDR3 in DNA: TGCAGTGCTAGAGGCAGGGGGCGAGGGTACACTGAAGCTTTCTTT. It is translated as CSARGRGRGYTEAFF.

This clonotype has more than one count but fewer than ten. J is TRBJ2-5 and V is TRBV20-1; no definite D call. The CDR3 spans 13 residues. V lost 6 bases and J lost 4, with 15 bases in between. Germline V lookup: CDR1 DFQATT, CDR2 SNEGSKA (reference sequence). The CDR3 bases are TGCAGTGCCCCCGGCGCGACGGTAGAGACCCAGTACTTC. Protein sequence: CSAPGATVETQYF.

The chain has TRBV5-4 and TRBJ2-4, with 12 bases lining up with TRBD2. V was pared by 4 bases and J by 15 bases, with 17 bases of the junction left unmatched. The CDR3 totals 16 residues. CDR1 and CDR2 (germline): SGHNT, YYREEE (reference sequence). CDR3: CASSPTPGLAGATAYF. CDR3 DNA sequence: TGTGCCAGCAGCCCAACACCGGGACTAGCGGGCGCCACCGCGTACTTC.

V is TRBV7-3 and J is TRBJ2-6; D gene ambiguous. Germline CDR1 reads SGHTA; CDR2 reads FQGTGA. The CDR3 is 15 amino acids. Trimming removed 3 bases from V and 0 bases from J, with 6 bases in between. The DNA of the CDR3 is TGTGCCAGCAGCTTCAGGCCCTCTGGGGCCAACGTCCTGACTTTC. It yields the protein CASSFRPSGANVLTF.

This clonotype came up many times. This chain joins TRBV29-1 and TRBJ2-1; D unclear. CDR1 is SQVTM and CDR2 is ANQGSEA in the germline V gene. V lost 0 bases, J lost 14 bases, and 17 bases lay in between. The CDR3 length is 13 residues. CDR3 sequence reads: CSVEERRYTGEFF. In DNA form, the CDR3 reads TGCAGCGTTGAAGAGAGGCGTTACACTGGTGAGTTCTTC.

The gene calls are TRBV20-1 and TRBJ2-6; perhaps TRBD1 as D (7 bases). This CDR3 has 17 amino acids. Trimming removed 7 bases at V and 4 bases at J, with 23 bases between. Germline V gene data show CDR1 as DFQATT and CDR2 as SNEGSKA (reference sequence). The CDR3 loop is CSGRGLTGPLGANVLTF. The CDR3 DNA reads as TGCAGTGGCAGGGGACTGACAGGGCCATTGGGGGCCAACGTCCTGACTTTC.

The chain links TRBV4-2 to TRBJ1-5; unclear D gene. The CDR3 runs to 15 residues. Germline-derived CDR1 and CDR2 are LGHNA and YNFKEQ. The germline V and J ends were trimmed by 7 bases and 1 base, with 14 bases remaining between them. CDR3 protein: CASNQTLGSNQPQHF. CDR3 in DNA: TGTGCCAGCAACCAGACCCTAGGAAGCAATCAGCCCCAGCATTTT.

The chain couples TRBV7-7 to TRBJ2-1; maybe TRBD1 (6 bases). V lost 3 bases, J lost 7 bases, and 13 bases lay in between. The CDR3 is 14 residues long. Germline CDR1 is SSHAT and CDR2 is FNYEAQ (reference sequence). CDR3 nucleotides: TGTGCCAGCAGCTTGAACAGGGCTGCGAATGAGCAGTTCTTC. This encodes CASSLNRAANEQFF. The entire variable domain, with the rest obtained from reference TRBV7-7 and TRBJ2-1, is as follows: GAGVSQSPRYKVTKRGQDVTLRCDPISSHATLYWYQQALGQGPEFLTYFNYEAQPDKSGLPSDRFSAERPEGSISTLTIQRTEQRDSAMYRCASSLNRAANEQFFGPGTRLTVL.

The rearrangement links TRBV6-5 to TRBJ2-3; TRBD2 agrees at 7 bases. With 2 bases clipped from V and 0 bases from J, the junction kept 11 bases outside the gene matches. CDR3 size: 18 residues. Germline CDR1 reads MNHEY; CDR2 reads SVGAGI. The CDR3 coding sequence is TGTGCCAGCAGTTACGGAGTTTCTAGCGGTGCTAGCACAGATACGCAGTATTTT. Protein product: CASSYGVSSGASTDTQYF.

V and J are TRBV7-9 and TRBJ1-1; D is unresolved. Trimming stripped 1 base from V and 3 bases from J, with 6 bases between. Germline-derived CDR1 and CDR2 are SEHNR and FQNEAQ (reference sequence). The CDR3 sequence is 13 residues long. The CDR3 DNA sequence: TGTGCCAGCAGCTTAGGGCCGGACACTGAAGCTTTCTTT. It yields the protein CASSLGPDTEAFF.

The CDR3 region has the DNA TGCGCCAGCAGCTTGGACTGGGCAGAGTCCTACGAGCAGTACTTC. This translates into CASSLDWAESYEQYF. J is TRBJ2-7 and V is TRBV5-1; D is unclear. The germline V and J ends were trimmed by 0 bases and 1 base, with 11 bases remaining between them. Germline lookup yields CDR1 SGHRS and CDR2 YFSETQ. The CDR3 runs to 15 residues.

This clonotype has just a few counts. Given a much more abundant clone one base away, this may be a read error. The J gene is TRBJ2-5, the V gene TRBV20-1; the D is unclear. V lost 1 base, J lost 11 bases, and 23 bases lay in between. The germline V gene encodes CDR1 DFQATT and CDR2 SNEGSKA (reference sequence). The CDR3 contains 15 residues. The CDR3 here is CSARGKAYYHNEQYF. Written as DNA, the CDR3 is TGCAGTGCTAGAGGCAAAGCGTATTATCACAATGAGCAGTACTTC.